This T cell receptor (beta chain) was retrieved from a study of graft-versus-host responses after intestinal transplantation (dated by TCRdb to 2020 to 2022). As for the study more broadly: Recipients received multivisceral, liver-intestinal, or isolated intestinal transplants. To identify alloreactive clones, pre-transplant mixed lymphocyte reaction products were sequenced and compared with unstimulated pre-transplant donor and recipient T cells. Donor T cell macrochimerism was defined as a peak of at least 4% donor T cells among recipient peripheral blood mononuclear cells. Every recipient was given anti-thymocyte globulin induction, followed by roughly 3 years of maintenance tacrolimus and steroids. Samples from a few later patients were sequenced in-house on an Illumina MiSeq with MiXCR processing rather than by the commercial service. The cohort enrolled about two dozen intestinal transplant recipients, one of whom was a retransplant, and 3 patients without pretransplant specimens were excluded. Graft-versus-host and host-versus-graft alloreactive T cell clones were tracked in the graft, circulation and bone marrow after intestinal transplantation using bulk TCR-beta CDR3 sequencing. What the study reported, not specific to this receptor: GvH clones were found in recipient bone marrow, and some of the GvH clones appeared earlier in ileal mucosa or blood, which is consistent with an intestinal mucosal origin. Conclusions were limited by the relatively low number and heterogeneity of intestinal transplant patients. Patients with donor T cell macrochimerism had high GvH to HvG T cell clonal ratios in their allografts. Early after transplant, peak levels of circulating GvH clones were found to be associated with declines in HvG clones.

Trimming removed 1 base from V and 6 bases from J, leaving 13 bases between the germline ends. The CDR3, from cysteine to phenylalanine, totals 14 residues. Kept here is only the CDR3 DNA, which spans 42 bases and is read in frame from base 1. CDR1 and CDR2 were assigned from the germline V gene (reference sequence) as SEHNR and FQNEAQ. Comments on this clone: Its specific antigen is unknown. The input lacks base qualities; no much larger clone sits a single base away.

The library relied on the immunoSEQ multiplex PCR assay. For most patients, genomic DNA was isolated with the Qiagen DNeasy Blood and Tissue Kit and sent frozen to Adaptive Biotechnologies for TCR sequencing. For most patients, genomic DNA was subjected to high-throughput TCR-beta CDR3 sequencing by Adaptive Biotechnologies. On the authors' methods: TCR sequencing data for 15 to 20 patients were retrieved from Adaptive's ImmunoSEQ software; a few other patients were processed with MiXCR and VDJtools. To correct CD4 versus CD8 sorting errors, any sequence found in both subsets at a frequency ratio below 5:1 was removed. Because the origin of CDR3 nucleotide sequences shared between donor and recipient could not be assigned, those sequences were removed. At least 2-fold expansion over unstimulated cells and a minimum CFSE-low frequency of 0.002% (template counts) or 0.001% (read counts) were required for clones to be classified as alloreactive. Clones detected in sequenced pre-transplant spleen, lymph node, or MLR CFSE-low populations of the donor or recipient were defined as mappable. The cumulative frequency of alloreactive clones was calculated as a percentage of all sequences, weighted by copy number. This immuneACCESS table, as held by TCRdb, lists in-frame sequences with V and J called but not all clones. Of the missing ones, under half trace to an unresolved V gene in checked studies; the others have no known cause. That table supplies the V and J calls and clone size; D and trimming were determined from the DNA. Within this sample are about 90,000 clones, with 80% to 95% of them counted one time only. Of the sample, around 1.1% is held by the ten largest clones.

The time point label on this specimen signifies: cells obtained before transplantation from donor or recipient. CD3+CD4+ and CD3+CD8+ populations were FACS-sorted from unstimulated pre-transplant donor and recipient cells taken from spleen or lymph nodes. The sequencing here drew on unstimulated CD8+ T cells sorted from spleen or lymph node cells, taken before transplant. This clonotype was obtained from a human donor who was the organ donor for an intestinal transplant. The rearranged chain carries TRBV7-9 and TRBJ2-7; TRBD2 is possibly the D segment (5 matching bases). The CDR3 protein is CASSLELEVCEQYF. The nucleotide sequence is TGTGCCAGCAGCTTAGAACTAGAAGTCTGCGAGCAGTACTTC.